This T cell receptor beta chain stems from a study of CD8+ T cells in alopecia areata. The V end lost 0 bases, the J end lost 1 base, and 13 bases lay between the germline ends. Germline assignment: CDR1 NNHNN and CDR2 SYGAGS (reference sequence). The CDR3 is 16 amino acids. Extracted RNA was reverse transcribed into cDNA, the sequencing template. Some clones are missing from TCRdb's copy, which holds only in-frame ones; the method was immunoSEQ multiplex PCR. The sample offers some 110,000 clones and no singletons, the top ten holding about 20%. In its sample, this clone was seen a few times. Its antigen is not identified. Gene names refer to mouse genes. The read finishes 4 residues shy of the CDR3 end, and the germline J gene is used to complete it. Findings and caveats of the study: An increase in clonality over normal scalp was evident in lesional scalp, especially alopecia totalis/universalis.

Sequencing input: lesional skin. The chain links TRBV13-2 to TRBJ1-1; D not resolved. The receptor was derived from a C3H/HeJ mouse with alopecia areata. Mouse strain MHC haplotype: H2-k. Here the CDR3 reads CASGDAQWSINTEVFF. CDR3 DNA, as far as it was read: TGTGCCAGCGGTGATGCACAGTGGTCGATAAACACA.